This T cell receptor (beta chain) appears in the sequencing data of a study of shared clonotypes between healthy human individuals. Study-wide context: The plates for each donor numbered three CD4 naive, three CD4 memory, two CD8 naive and one CD8 memory.

Regarding this clone: Its target is not known.

The assay ran at deep level. The material for each subset, its genomic DNA, was split evenly across several immunoSEQ plates. Clones were read by immunoSEQ multiplex PCR, and TCRdb kept only the in-frame ones, dropping some. Altogether 950,000 to 1,300,000 clones are present, 75% being singletons, with the ten largest covering approximately 1.5%. CDR1 is MNHNS, CDR2 SASEGT, per germline. V was shortened by 6 bases and J by 4 bases, with 12 bases between the two germline ends. This CDR3 has 13 residues. Study findings and constraints: Generation probability values for non-shared clonotypes were lower than those for clonotypes shared by all four donors.

Sequencing was performed on memory CD4+ T cells sorted from blood. Subset of the sample: CD45RA-negative fraction. The chain recombines TRBV6-1 with TRBJ2-5; the D call may be TRBD1 or TRBD2 (5 bases each). The receptor's source is a man younger than 35 in good health. CDR3 coding DNA: TGTGCCAGCAGGAGGACGGGGCCAGAGACCCAGTACTTC. This codes for CASRRTGPETQYF.